This TCR beta chain appears in the sequencing data of a study of T cell responses to AZD1222 COVID-19 vaccine. Study-level findings and limits: Vaccine-associated CD4 TCRs spanned spike, dominant at 160-218 and 743-854.

Trimming removed 7 bases from V and 1 base from J, with 8 bases in between. Germline V gene sequence: CDR1 SNHLY, CDR2 FYNNEI. There are 13 residues in the CDR3. For this clone: Its antigen is currently unknown.

The repertoire was sequenced with immunoSEQ multiplex PCR; TCRdb's copy has only in-frame clones and lacks some. The table shows about 140,000 clones, with 80% to 95% occurring only once. Here the sequenced sample was peripheral blood, taken 28 days after the second AZD1222 dose. This clonotype originated in an adult who received the AZD1222 COVID-19 vaccine. The V gene is TRBV2, the J gene TRBJ1-5, with D hard to call. The CDR3 protein is CASTSISNQPQHF. CDR3 nucleotides: TGTGCCAGCACCTCAATCAGCAATCAGCCCCAGCATTTT. Filled out from reference TRBV2 and TRBJ1-5, the complete variable domain reads EPEVTQTPSHQVTQMGQEVILRCVPISNHLYFYWYRQILGQKVEFLVSFYNNEISEKSEIFDDQFSVERPDGSNFTLKIRSTKLEDSAMYFCASTSISNQPQHFGDGTRLSIL.